This entry features one TCR beta chain sequence. Its antigen target is currently unknown. Per-nucleotide qualities are absent, and no much larger clonotype sits a single base away. CDR1 KGHSH and CDR2 LQKENI were looked up in the germline V gene. At the junction V is shortened by 3 bases and J by 5 bases; bases outside the gene matches: 5. The CDR3 numbers 15 residues from cysteine through phenylalanine. Here the CDR3 DNA is all that survives: 45 bases in frame from base 1. The immunoSEQ Assay, a bias-controlled multiplex PCR, was used to amplify TCRbeta CDR3 regions from genomic DNA. Under the source paper's analysis protocol: Nucleated cell counts per sample were estimated from amplification of reference gene primers within the assay. To quantify the absolute abundance of each unique TCRbeta CDR3 rearrangement, sequence reads were collapsed and filtered. For each sample, productive Simpson clonality was calculated as the square root of Simpson's diversity index across productive rearrangements. TCRdb carries this immuneACCESS record with in-frame sequences only. Its versions omit some clonotypes, under half of them owing to an unresolved V gene in the studies checked, with the rest unexplained. That table supplies the V and J calls and clone size; D and trimming were determined from the DNA. Counted in this sample were around 140,000 clones; just over 85% of them appeared once. The ten largest clones represent about 8% of the sample.

The collaborating institutions used their own protocols to collect whole blood in K2EDTA tubes. For TCRbeta analysis, collaborators shipped samples as frozen whole blood, isolated PBMCs, or DNA extracted from either of those sample types. These data come from a study of blood T cell repertoires in COVID-19 (dated by TCRdb to the early 2020s). As for the study more broadly: The collaborator samples originated in the United States, Italy and Spain and spanned the acute and convalescent phases of COVID-19. Nearly every sample came with metadata listing a de-identified subject ID, COVID-19 status, age in years and sex. Subjects who had been exposed to COVID-19, were actively infected with it, or had recovered from it provided the deeply sampled blood TCRbeta repertoires that made up the dataset. The prospective study material was composed of cDNA or gDNA derived from T cells, B-cell-depleted T cells, or PBMCs. A freely available public database, intended as a resource for researchers studying the immune response to SARS-CoV-2, is where the repertoires were released. Samples came from the ongoing ImmuneRACE study (first 160 participants) plus 1,254 subjects from 6 global collaborators. HLA class I and class II types, where available, came from metadata supplied by the sample provider rather than from assay-based typing.

The research as a whole found: How much clinical and demographic metadata was included differed by source and by participant, and the metadata was provided uncurated.

The chain is assembled from TRBV18 and TRBJ1-5; the junction holds 9 bases that match TRBD1. This TCR was recovered from a woman aged 55-70 years with acute or convalescent COVID-19. Sample: peripheral blood. The CDR3 loop reads CASSPEQGADQPQHF. The DNA is TGTGCCAGCTCACCGGAACAGGGGGCCGATCAGCCCCAGCATTTT.